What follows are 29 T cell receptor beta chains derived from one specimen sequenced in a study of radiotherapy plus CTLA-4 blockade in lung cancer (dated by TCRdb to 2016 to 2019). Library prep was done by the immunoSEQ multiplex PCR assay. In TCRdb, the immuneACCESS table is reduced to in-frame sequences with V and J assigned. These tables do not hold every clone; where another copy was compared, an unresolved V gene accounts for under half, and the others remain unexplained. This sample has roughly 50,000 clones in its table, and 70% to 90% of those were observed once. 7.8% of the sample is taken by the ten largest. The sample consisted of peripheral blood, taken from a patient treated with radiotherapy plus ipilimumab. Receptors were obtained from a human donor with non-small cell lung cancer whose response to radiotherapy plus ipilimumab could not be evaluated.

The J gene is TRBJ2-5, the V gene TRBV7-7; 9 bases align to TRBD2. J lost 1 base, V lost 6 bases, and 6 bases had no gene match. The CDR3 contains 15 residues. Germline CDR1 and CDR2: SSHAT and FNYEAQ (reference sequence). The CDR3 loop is CASSPFSGSQETQYF. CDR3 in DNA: TGTGCCAGCAGTCCATTTAGCGGGAGCCAAGAGACCCAGTACTTC.

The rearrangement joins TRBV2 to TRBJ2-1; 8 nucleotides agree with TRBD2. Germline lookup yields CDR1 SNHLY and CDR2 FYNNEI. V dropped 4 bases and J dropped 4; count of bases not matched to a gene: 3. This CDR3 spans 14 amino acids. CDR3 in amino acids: CASSVSGIYNEQFF. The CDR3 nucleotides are TGTGCCAGCAGTGTTAGCGGGATTTACAATGAGCAGTTCTTC.

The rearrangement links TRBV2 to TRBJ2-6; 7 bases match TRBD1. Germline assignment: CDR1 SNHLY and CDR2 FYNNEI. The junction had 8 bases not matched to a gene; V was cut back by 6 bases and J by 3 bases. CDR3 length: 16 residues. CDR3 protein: CASSDRVRSGANVLTF. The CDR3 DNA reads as TGTGCCAGCAGCGACAGGGTCCGAAGTGGGGCCAACGTCCTGACTTTC. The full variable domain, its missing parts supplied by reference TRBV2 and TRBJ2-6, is EPEVTQTPSHQVTQMGQEVILRCVPISNHLYFYWYRQILGQKVEFLVSFYNNEISEKSEIFDDQFSVERPDGSNFTLKIRSTKLEDSAMYFCASSDRVRSGANVLTFGAGSRLTVL.

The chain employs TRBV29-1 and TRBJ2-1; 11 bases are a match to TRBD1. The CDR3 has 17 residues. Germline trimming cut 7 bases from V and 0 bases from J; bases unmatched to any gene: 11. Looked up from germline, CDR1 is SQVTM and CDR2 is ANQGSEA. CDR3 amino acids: CSGKDRGRGGSYNEQFF. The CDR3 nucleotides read TGCAGCGGAAAGGACAGGGGGCGCGGGGGCTCCTACAATGAGCAGTTCTTC.

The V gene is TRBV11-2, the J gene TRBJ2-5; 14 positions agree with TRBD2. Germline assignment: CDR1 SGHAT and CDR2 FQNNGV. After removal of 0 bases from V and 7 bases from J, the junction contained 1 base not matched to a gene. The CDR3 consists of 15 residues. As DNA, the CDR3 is TGTGCCAGCAGCTTAGACGGGACTAGCGGGAGGACCCAGTACTTC. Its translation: CASSLDGTSGRTQYF.

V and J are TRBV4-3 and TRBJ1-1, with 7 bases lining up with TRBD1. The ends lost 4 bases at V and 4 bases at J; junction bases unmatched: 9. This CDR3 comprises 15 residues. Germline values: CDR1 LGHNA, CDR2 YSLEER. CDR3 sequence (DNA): TGCGCCAGCAGCCCCACAGGGGACGGGGGCACTGAAGCTTTCTTT. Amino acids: CASSPTGDGGTEAFF.

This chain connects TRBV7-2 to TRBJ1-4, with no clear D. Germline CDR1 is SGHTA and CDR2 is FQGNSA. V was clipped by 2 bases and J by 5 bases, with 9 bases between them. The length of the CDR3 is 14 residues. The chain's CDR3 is CASSLSITNEKLFF. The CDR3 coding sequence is TGTGCCAGCAGCTTATCGATCACAAATGAAAAACTGTTTTTT.

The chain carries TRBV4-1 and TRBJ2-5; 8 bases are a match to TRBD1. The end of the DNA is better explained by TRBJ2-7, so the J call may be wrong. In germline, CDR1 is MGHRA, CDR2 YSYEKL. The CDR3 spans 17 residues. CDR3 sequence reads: CASSHILQGDSHYEQYF. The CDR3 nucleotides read TGCGCCAGCAGCCATATTCTACAGGGGGACTCTCATTACGAGCAGTACTTC.

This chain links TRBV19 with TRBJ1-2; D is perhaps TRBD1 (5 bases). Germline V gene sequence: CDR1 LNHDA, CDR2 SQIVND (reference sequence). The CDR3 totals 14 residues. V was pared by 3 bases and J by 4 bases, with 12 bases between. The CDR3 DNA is TGTGCCAGTAGTATCTTCAGGGCGTCCTATGGCTACACCTTC. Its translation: CASSIFRASYGYTF.

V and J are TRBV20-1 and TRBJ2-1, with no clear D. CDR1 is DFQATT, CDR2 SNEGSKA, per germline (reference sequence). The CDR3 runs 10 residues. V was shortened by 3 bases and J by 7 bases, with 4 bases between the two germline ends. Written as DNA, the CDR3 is TGCAGTGCTAGCCATAATGAGCAGTTCTTC. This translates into CSASHNEQFF.

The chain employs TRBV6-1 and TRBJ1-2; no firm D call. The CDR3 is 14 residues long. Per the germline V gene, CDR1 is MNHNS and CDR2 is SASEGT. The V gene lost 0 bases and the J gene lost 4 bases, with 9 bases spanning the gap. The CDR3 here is CASSEAYSGYGYTF. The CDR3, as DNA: TGTGCCAGCAGTGAAGCGTACTCGGGCTATGGCTACACCTTC.

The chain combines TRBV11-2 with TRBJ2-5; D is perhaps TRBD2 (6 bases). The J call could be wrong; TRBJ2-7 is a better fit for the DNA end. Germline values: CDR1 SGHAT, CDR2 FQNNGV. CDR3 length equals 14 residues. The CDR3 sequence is CASSWGVNSYEQYF. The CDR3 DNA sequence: TGTGCCAGCAGCTGGGGGGTTAACTCCTACGAGCAGTACTTC.

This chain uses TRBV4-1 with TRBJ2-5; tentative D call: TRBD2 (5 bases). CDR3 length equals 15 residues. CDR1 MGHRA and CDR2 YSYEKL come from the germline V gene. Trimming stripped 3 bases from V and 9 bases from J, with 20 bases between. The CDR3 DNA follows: TGCGCCAGCAGCCAGGATGAAGGACCCGCCGGGGCCCAGTACTTC. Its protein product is CASSQDEGPAGAQYF.

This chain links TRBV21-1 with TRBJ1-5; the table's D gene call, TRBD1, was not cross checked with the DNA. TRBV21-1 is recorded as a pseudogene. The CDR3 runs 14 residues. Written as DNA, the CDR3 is TGTGCCAGCAGCAAAGACAGAAGGAATCAGCCCCAGCATTTT. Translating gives CASSKDRRNQPQHF.

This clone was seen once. CDR3 DNA: TGTGCCAGCAGCTTAGATCCGGAGAACATTCAGTACTTC. Protein: CASSLDPENIQYF. V and J are TRBV7-2 and TRBJ2-4, with D unclear. Germline-derived CDR1 and CDR2 are SGHTA and FQGNSA. With 1 base removed from V and 7 bases from J, the gap between germline ends came to 8 bases. The CDR3 consists of 13 residues.

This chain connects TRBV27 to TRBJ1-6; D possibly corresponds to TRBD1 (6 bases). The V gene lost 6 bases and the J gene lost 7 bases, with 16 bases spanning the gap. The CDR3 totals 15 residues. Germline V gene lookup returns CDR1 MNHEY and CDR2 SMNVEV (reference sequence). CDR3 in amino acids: CASSPAGAGNSPLHF. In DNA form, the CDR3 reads TGTGCCAGCAGCCCCGCAGGGGCAGGCAATTCACCCCTCCACTTT.

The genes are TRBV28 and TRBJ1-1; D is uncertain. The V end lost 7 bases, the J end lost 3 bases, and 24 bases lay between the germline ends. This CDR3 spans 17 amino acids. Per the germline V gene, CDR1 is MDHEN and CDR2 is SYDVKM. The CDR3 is CASTPLRSTLGDTEAFF. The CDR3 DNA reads TGTGCCAGCACCCCTCTTAGGTCGACTCTCGGGGACACTGAAGCTTTCTTT.

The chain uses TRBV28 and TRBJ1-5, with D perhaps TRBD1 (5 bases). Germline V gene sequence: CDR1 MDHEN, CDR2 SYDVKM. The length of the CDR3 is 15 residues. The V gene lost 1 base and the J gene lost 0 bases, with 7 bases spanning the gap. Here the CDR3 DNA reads TGTGCCAGCAGTTTATATCAGGGTAGCAATCAGCCCCAGCATTTT. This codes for CASSLYQGSNQPQHF.

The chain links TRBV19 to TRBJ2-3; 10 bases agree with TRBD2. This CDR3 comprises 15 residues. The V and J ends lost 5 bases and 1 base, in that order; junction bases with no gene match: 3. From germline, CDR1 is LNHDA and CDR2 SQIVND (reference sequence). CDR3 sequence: CASSPGLAGTDTQYF. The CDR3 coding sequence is TGTGCCAGTAGTCCCGGACTAGCGGGCACAGATACGCAGTATTTT.

The CDR3: CASSSGLVRIGELFF. Written as DNA, the CDR3 is TGTGCCAGCAGTTCGGGACTAGTCAGAATCGGGGAGCTGTTTTTT. The V gene is TRBV28, the J gene TRBJ2-2; TRBD2 matches 8 bases. Germline CDR1 MDHEN, CDR2 SYDVKM. This CDR3 region has 15 residues. The J segment lost 7 bases and the V segment lost 4 bases, leaving 8 bases of the junction unmatched.

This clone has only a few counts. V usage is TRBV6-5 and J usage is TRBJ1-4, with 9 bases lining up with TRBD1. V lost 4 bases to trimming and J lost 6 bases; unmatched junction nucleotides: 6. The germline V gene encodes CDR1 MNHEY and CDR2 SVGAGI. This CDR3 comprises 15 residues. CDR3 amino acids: CASSSTGGSYEKLFF. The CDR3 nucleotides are TGTGCCAGCAGTTCCACAGGGGGCAGCTATGAAAAACTGTTTTTT.

In nucleotides, the CDR3 is TGTGCCAGCACCACGAATGCTGACTATGAAAAACTGTTTTTT. Its translation: CASTTNADYEKLFF. V usage is TRBV28 and J usage is TRBJ1-4; D gene ambiguous. This CDR3 comprises 14 residues. Trimming cost V 7 bases and J 6 bases, with 15 bases left between them. Germline CDR1 reads MDHEN; CDR2 reads SYDVKM.

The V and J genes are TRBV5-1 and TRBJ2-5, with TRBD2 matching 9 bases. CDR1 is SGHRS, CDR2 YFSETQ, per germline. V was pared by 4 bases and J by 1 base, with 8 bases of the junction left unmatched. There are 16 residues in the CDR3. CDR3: CASSRAPTSGQETQYF. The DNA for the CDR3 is TGCGCCAGCAGCCGGGCCCCGACTAGCGGCCAAGAGACCCAGTACTTC.

CDR3 amino acids: CASSLERSEAFF. The CDR3 DNA sequence: TGTGCCAGCAGCTTAGAGCGTAGTGAAGCTTTCTTT. This chain connects TRBV7-9 to TRBJ1-1; D not resolved. V shed 1 base and J shed 7 bases, with 7 bases lying between them. This CDR3 is 12 amino acids long. Germline CDR1 SEHNR, CDR2 FQNEAQ (reference sequence). Using reference TRBV7-9 and TRBJ1-1 for the parts outside the CDR3, the full variable domain is DTGVSQNPRHKITKRGQNVTFRCDPISEHNRLYWYRQTLGQGPEFLTYFQNEAQLEKSRLLSDRFSAERPKGSFSTLEIQRTEQGDSAMYLCASSLERSEAFFGQGTRLTVV.

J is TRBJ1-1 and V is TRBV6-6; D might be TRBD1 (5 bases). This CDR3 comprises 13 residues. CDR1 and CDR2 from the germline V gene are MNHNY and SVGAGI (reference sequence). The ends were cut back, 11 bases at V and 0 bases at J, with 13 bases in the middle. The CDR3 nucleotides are TGTGCCGGACACGGTAACATGAACACTGAAGCTTTCTTT. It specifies CAGHGNMNTEAFF.

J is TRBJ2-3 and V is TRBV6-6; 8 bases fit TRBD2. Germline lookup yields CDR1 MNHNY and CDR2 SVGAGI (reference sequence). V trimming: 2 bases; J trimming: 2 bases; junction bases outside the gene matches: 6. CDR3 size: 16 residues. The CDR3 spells CASSYDGRAPTDTQYF. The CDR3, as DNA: TGTGCCAGCAGTTACGACGGGAGGGCCCCCACAGATACGCAGTATTTT.

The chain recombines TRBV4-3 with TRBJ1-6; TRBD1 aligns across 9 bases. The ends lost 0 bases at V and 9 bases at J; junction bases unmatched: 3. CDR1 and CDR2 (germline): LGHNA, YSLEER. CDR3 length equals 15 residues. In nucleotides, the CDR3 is TGCGCCAGCAGCCAAGATTTGGACAGGGGTTCACCCCTCCACTTT. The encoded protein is CASSQDLDRGSPLHF.

In DNA, the CDR3 is TGTGCCAGCAGCTTAGCTCAGGGAGGCGGGAATCAGCCCCAGCATTTT. It is translated as CASSLAQGGGNQPQHF. The chain uses TRBV7-9 and TRBJ1-5, with D perhaps matching TRBD1 (5 bases). The CDR3 covers 16 residues. V dropped 0 bases and J dropped 4 bases, with 13 bases sitting between them. The V gene's germline CDR1 is SEHNR and CDR2 FQNEAQ (reference sequence).

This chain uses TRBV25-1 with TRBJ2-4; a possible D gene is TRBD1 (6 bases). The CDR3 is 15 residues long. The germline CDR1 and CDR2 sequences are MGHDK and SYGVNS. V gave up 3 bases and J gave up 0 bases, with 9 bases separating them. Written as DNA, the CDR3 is TGTGCCAGCAGTGACCTCAGGGGAGCCAAAAACATTCAGTACTTC. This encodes CASSDLRGAKNIQYF.